A selection of T cell receptor beta chains follows, all from one sample in a study of blood T cells in healthy people across ages. TCRdb reprocessed the 5' RACE reads via MiXCR and lists one record per CDR3 protein. Among about 1,500,000 distinct CDR3 sequences listed, around two fifths were seen once. The material sequenced was blood. Source of these receptors: a woman younger than 35 in good health. The CDR3 runs from the conserved cysteine through the conserved F or W. Fields, in order: clone size, J gene, D gene, V gene, CDR3 DNA, CDR3 protein. The D gene is left open where the match is weak. Where a row states a size, it is once, few, many or the class of an expanded clone; other rows omit it.

few	TRBJ1-1	NA	TRBV15	TGTGCCACTAAAGGGCCTACCCCTGAAGCTTTCTTT	CATKGPTPEAFF
few	TRBJ2-7	TRBD1	TRBV4-2	TGTGCCAGCAGCCAAGCCCAGACAGGGGAGCAGTACTTC	CASSQAQTGEQYF
NA	TRBJ1-1	TRBD1	TRBV24-1	TGTGCCACCAGTACAGACAGGGGCACTGAAGCTTTCTTT	CATSTDRGTEAFF
NA	TRBJ2-3	NA	TRBV20-1	TGCAGTGCGGTGGGGGGGCCGCGAGTAGGAGATACGCAGTATTTT	CSAVGGPRVGDTQYF
NA	TRBJ1-1	NA	TRBV30	TGTGCCTGGGTAATCAGGAACACTGAAGCTTTCTTT	CAWVIRNTEAFF
NA	TRBJ2-3	TRBD2	TRBV20-1	TGCAGTGCTCGGCTAGCGGCCACAGATACGCAGTATTTT	CSARLAATDTQYF
few	TRBJ2-7	TRBD1	TRBV5-1	TGCGCCAGCAGTTATCGACAGGGAGTCTACGAGCAGTACTTC	CASSYRQGVYEQYF
NA	TRBJ2-3	TRBD2	TRBV4-1	TGCGCCAGCAGCCAACCGGGACCAGCGAGCGGGGACACAGATACGCAGTATTTT	CASSQPGPASGDTDTQYF
NA	TRBJ1-5	NA	TRBV10-2	TGCGCCAGCAGTAATCAGGGAGGGGGCAATCAGCCCCAGCATTTT	CASSNQGGGNQPQHF
NA	TRBJ2-7	NA	TRBV3-1	TGTGCCAGCAGCCAATGGTCGCGACAGACTAACAATGAGCAGTACTTC	CASSQWSRQTNNEQYF
NA	TRBJ2-7	TRBD1	TRBV12-3/TRBV12-4	TGTGCCAGCAGCTCCACAGGGGTTCTCTACGAGCAGTACTTC	CASSSTGVLYEQYF
NA	TRBJ2-5	NA	TRBV3-1	TGTGCCAGCAGCCGGGGCTACGTGACCCAGTACTTC	CASSRGYVTQYF
once	TRBJ1-6	NA	TRBV4-1	TGCGCCAGCAGCCAAACATCCCCGCCCGGGGTAGCCCTCCACTTT	CASSQTSPPGVALHF
NA	TRBJ2-1	NA	TRBV6-5	TGTGCCAGCATAGGGGCTAAGAATGAGCAGTTCTTC	CASIGAKNEQFF
few	TRBJ2-3	TRBD2	TRBV2	TGTGCCAGCGAAGGAGGACTAGCGACAGATACGCAGTATTTT	CASEGGLATDTQYF
NA	TRBJ2-1	NA	TRBV5-4	TGTGCCAGCACCCGGGGATCCGATGAGCAGTTCTTC	CASTRGSDEQFF
NA	TRBJ1-4	NA	TRBV2	TGTGCCAGCAGTGAGAGGGGGGCCCATGTGCAACTGCCGGATGAAAAACTGTTTTTT	CASSERGAHVQLPDEKLFF
few	TRBJ2-1	NA	TRBV6-2/TRBV6-3	TGTGCCAGCAGTTACGCCCCTCTAGCTCCCGACAATGAGCAGTTCTTC	CASSYAPLAPDNEQFF
NA	TRBJ2-7	NA	TRBV7-2	TGTGCCTGCGGTTCCTACGAGCAGTACTTC	CACGSYEQYF
NA	TRBJ1-2	NA	TRBV28	TGTGCCAGCAGTTTAAGGTTCGGCTACACCTTC	CASSLRFGYTF
few	TRBJ2-5	NA	TRBV6-5	TGTGCCAGCAGACCTCCGGGCACGTCAGAGACCCAGTACTTC	CASRPPGTSETQYF
few	TRBJ2-4	NA	TRBV27	TGTGCCAGCAGTTTTACCACAGCCAAAAACATTCAGTACTTC	CASSFTTAKNIQYF
few	TRBJ2-7	NA	TRBV27	TGTGCCAGCAGTTTTGCAGGGTCGAGGGAGCAGTACTTC	CASSFAGSREQYF
NA	TRBJ2-2	NA	TRBV7-3	TGTGCCAGCAGCACCCCCGGGACGGGGAACACCGGGGAGCTGTTTTTT	CASSTPGTGNTGELFF